This T cell receptor beta chain emerged from a study of blood T cell repertoires in COVID-19 (dated by TCRdb to 2018 to 2021). Turning to the overall study: The collaborator samples originated in the United States, Italy and Spain and spanned the acute and convalescent phases of COVID-19. The prospective study material was composed of cDNA or gDNA derived from T cells, B-cell-depleted T cells, or PBMCs. Subjects who had been exposed to COVID-19, were actively infected with it, or had recovered from it provided the deeply sampled blood TCRbeta repertoires that made up the dataset. The repertoires were released in a freely available public database meant as a resource for research on the immune response to SARS-CoV-2. Samples were obtained from the ongoing ImmuneRACE study (first 160 participants) and from over 1,000 subjects provided by 6 global collaborators. Nearly every sample came with metadata listing a de-identified subject ID, COVID-19 status, age in years and sex. HLA class I and class II types, where available, came from metadata supplied by the sample provider rather than from assay-based typing.

One collaborating source in Seattle enrolled patients during active infection and followed them longitudinally through the course of disease. Each collaborating institution followed its own protocols to collect whole blood in K2EDTA tubes. For TCRbeta analysis, collaborators shipped samples in one of three forms: frozen whole blood, isolated PBMCs, or DNA extracted from either of those sample types. The immunoSEQ Assay, a bias-controlled multiplex PCR, was used to amplify TCRbeta CDR3 regions from genomic DNA. As for the original processing: Nucleated cell counts per sample were estimated from amplification of reference gene primers within the assay. To quantify the absolute abundance of each unique TCRbeta CDR3 rearrangement, sequence reads were collapsed and filtered. For each sample, productive Simpson clonality was calculated as the square root of Simpson's diversity index across productive rearrangements. What TCRdb holds here is the immuneACCESS table cut down to in-frame rearrangements. Part of the clones is not present; checked against another copy, under half of the missing clones reflect an unresolved V gene, and the others are unexplained. That table supplies the V and J calls and clone size; D and trimming were determined from the DNA. Across this sample there are 150,000 to 190,000 clones, with roughly 81% seen only once. The ten largest account for 8.3% of the sample.

Here is what the overall study found, with its caveats: The amount of clinical and demographic metadata varied by source and participant and was provided uncurated.

As for this clone: It has no known antigen specificity. No per-base quality is available; no much larger clone lies one base away.

The CDR3 covers 15 residues, taking in both the cysteine and the phenylalanine. Only the CDR3 DNA is retained, 45 bases long and in frame from the first base. Between the V and J ends, shortened by 3 bases and 4 bases respectively, the junction contains 15 bases. The germline V gene encodes CDR1 PRHDT and CDR2 FYEKMQ (reference sequence). The chain employs TRBV13 and TRBJ1-1; the best D guess is TRBD1, with 5 bases matching. The specimen was peripheral blood. This TCR was recovered from a woman aged 60-75 years with COVID-19, enrolled during active disease. The DNA is as follows: TGTGCCAGCAGCTTCAATTCAGGGTTTGGCACTGAAGCTTTCTTT. It specifies CASSFNSGFGTEAFF.